Listed below are T cell receptor beta chains from one sample, sequenced in a study of control samples from healthy donors and cancer patients. The assay was immunoSEQ multiplex PCR, and TCRdb's table has in-frame clones only and misses some. The profile covers 150,000 or so clones, with about 93% appearing a single time and about 4% taken by the ten largest. Sequencing was performed on blood. These receptors all come from a woman aged 60-75 years in good health. Each CDR3 is given with its conserved first and last residue. Each record gives: J gene, clone size, V gene, D gene, CDR3 DNA, CDR3 protein. D genes are given only for firm matches. Size values are once, few and many counts, or a class for expanded clones, and some rows have none.

>TRBJ1-1|few|TRBV5-4|.
TGTGCCGTTAGTTGGATGAACACTGAAGCTTTCTTT
CAVSWMNTEAFF
>TRBJ2-5|few|TRBV10-3|TRBD1
TGTGCCATAGGGGGACAGGGCCAAGAGACCCAGTACTTC
CAIGGQGQETQYF
>TRBJ2-2|.|TRBV7-6|.
TGTGCCAGCAGCCTACAGGGAGGACACACCGGGGAGCTGTTTTTT
CASSLQGGHTGELFF
>TRBJ1-5|.|TRBV7-2|TRBD1
TGTGCCAGCAGCTTAGTAGGGACAGTAAATCAGCCCCAGCATTTT
CASSLVGTVNQPQHF
>TRBJ1-1|.|TRBV27|.
TGTGCCAGCAGTTTATGGGTACAGGCGAACACTGAAGCTTTCTTT
CASSLWVQANTEAFF
>TRBJ1-2|once|TRBV6-6|.
TGTGCCAGCAGTTACTCGGCGGCGGGTACCCATGGCTACACCTTC
CASSYSAAGTHGYTF
>TRBJ1-1|.|TRBV5-1|.
TGCGCCAGCAGTCCGAGGACGGGGACTGAAGCTTTCTTT
CASSPRTGTEAFF
>TRBJ2-5|.|TRBV4-2|TRBD2
TGTGCCAGCAGCGAACATATGACCGCTGGGGGGACTAGGAGGTCCACTCAGTACTTC
CASSEHMTAGGTRRSTQYF
>TRBJ1-1|.|TRBV12-5|.
TGTGCTAGTGGCCCTGGGGGGACACTCGGGGACACTGAAGCTTTCTTT
CASGPGGTLGDTEAFF
>TRBJ1-4|.|TRBV2|.
TGTGCCAGCGACCCCCAGATTGCAACTAATGAAAAACTGTTTTTT
CASDPQIATNEKLFF
>TRBJ1-1|.|TRBV2|.
TGTGCCAGCAGGGCCGGGACAAAAGCTTTCTTT
CASRAGTKAFF
>TRBJ1-6|.|TRBV6-1|.
TGTGCCAGCAGTGAATATAATTCACCCCTCCACTTT
CASSEYNSPLHF
>TRBJ2-7|.|TRBV7-8|.
TGTGCCAGCAGCATTCAGAGACAGGATATCGAGCAGTACTTC
CASSIQRQDIEQYF
>TRBJ1-2|.|TRBV4-1|TRBD1
TGCGCCAGCAGCCAAGAGTTGAGGACAGGGACTGGCTACACCTTC
CASSQELRTGTGYTF
>TRBJ2-2|.|TRBV7-2|.
TGTGCCAGCAGCTTATGGGCAGGGCGAGGGACCGGGGAGCTGTTTTTT
CASSLWAGRGTGELFF
>TRBJ2-7|few|TRBV25-1|TRBD1
TGTGCCAGCAGTGAATCAGGGGGATTGTCCTACGAGCAGTACTTC
CASSESGGLSYEQYF
>TRBJ1-2|.|TRBV6-5|.
TGTGCCAGCACCCTGGGAAGGGGAGAGGGCTACACCTTC
CASTLGRGEGYTF
>TRBJ1-6|.|TRBV5-6|.
TGTGCCAGCAGCTACCGGGCTGCCAATTCACCCCTCCACTTT
CASSYRAANSPLHF
>TRBJ1-2|.|TRBV6-6|.
TGTGCCAGCAGTGGTCGTGGACAGCTCTATGGCTACACCTTC
CASSGRGQLYGYTF
>TRBJ2-4|.|TRBV5-1|TRBD1
TGCGCCAGCAGCCTCGTGGTCCTAACCGGGACAGGGAAAAACATTCAGTACTTC
CASSLVVLTGTGKNIQYF
>TRBJ1-2|.|TRBV10-3|TRBD1
TGTGCCATCAGTTCCTTCGATTTTTCGGGACAGGGGGAACTCAACTATGGCTACACCTTC
CAISSFDFSGQGELNYGYTF
>TRBJ2-7|.|TRBV27|TRBD1
TGTGCCAGCAGCAAAAGAATGGGACAGTCCTACGAGCAGTACTTC
CASSKRMGQSYEQYF
>TRBJ1-2|.|TRBV19|TRBD1
TGTGCCAGTAGTACCCCAGGACAGGGGTGGTATGGCTACACCTTC
CASSTPGQGWYGYTF
>TRBJ2-7|.|TRBV6-5|.
TGTGCCAGCAGTTACTCACGGGGGCGAACCTACGAGCAGTACTTC
CASSYSRGRTYEQYF
>TRBJ2-7|few|TRBV19|.
TGTGCCAGTAGCAAGGGGGCCTACGAGCAGTACTTC
CASSKGAYEQYF
>TRBJ2-6|.|TRBV5-6|.
TGTGCCAGCAGTTACCGACTGAACTCTGGGGCCAACGTCCTGACTTTC
CASSYRLNSGANVLTF
>TRBJ2-3|.|TRBV4-1|.
TGCGCCAGCAGCCAAGACGGTCTACACAGCACAGATACGCAGTATTTT
CASSQDGLHSTDTQYF
>TRBJ2-7|.|TRBV27|.
TGTGCCAGCAGTCGACAGGGACTTTCCTACGAGCAGTACTTC
CASSRQGLSYEQYF
>TRBJ2-2|once|TRBV6-4|TRBD2
TGTGCCAGCAGTGACTCGGGGGGGTCCGGGGAGCTGTTTTTT
CASSDSGGSGELFF
>TRBJ1-2|.|TRBV7-9|.
TGTGCCAGCAGCTTAGGGGCTTCGGGGTCGAGTGGCTACACCTTC
CASSLGASGSSGYTF
>TRBJ2-7|.|TRBV7-2|.
TGTGCCAGCAGCTTAGGAGGGTATCCGAACGAGCAGTACTTC
CASSLGGYPNEQYF
>TRBJ1-1|.|TRBV24-1|TRBD1
TGTGCCACCAGTGATTTGCGGCCGGGACAGGGGGGCCACACTGAAGCTTTCTTT
CATSDLRPGQGGHTEAFF
>TRBJ1-2|.|TRBV5-8|.
TGTGCCAGCAGCTTGTGGGGTCAGCTATATGGCTACACCTTC
CASSLWGQLYGYTF
>TRBJ2-7|.|TRBV18|TRBD1
TGTGCCAGCTCGCCTCGAACCGGGACAGGGGACAACGAGCAGTACTTC
CASSPRTGTGDNEQYF
>TRBJ2-1|.|TRBV7-2|.
TGTGCCAGCAGCTTTTATCGGGGCCACAATGAGCAGTTCTTC
CASSFYRGHNEQFF
>TRBJ1-2|.|TRBV4-3|.
TGCGCCAGCAGCCAAGGACAGAACCCCTATGGCTACACCTTC
CASSQGQNPYGYTF
>TRBJ2-3|.|TRBV3-1/TRBV3-2|.
TGTGCCAGCAGCCAAGAGGCTACGCAGTATTTT
CASSQEATQYF
>TRBJ1-2|.|TRBV10-2|.
TGCGCCAGCGCCGGCGGGGGCTTCTATGGCTACACCTTC
CASAGGGFYGYTF
>TRBJ2-7|.|TRBV6-1|.
TGTGCCAGCAGTGAAGGGAGGGTCCACGAGCAGTACTTC
CASSEGRVHEQYF
>TRBJ1-2|.|TRBV19|TRBD1
TGTGCCAGTAGTGCCCAGTGGGGGACAGCTAACTGTGGCTACACCTTC
CASSAQWGTANCGYTF
>TRBJ2-3|few|TRBV4-1|.
TGCGCCAGCAGCCAAGATCGGAGCACAGATACGCAGTATTTT
CASSQDRSTDTQYF
>TRBJ1-2|.|TRBV29-1|.
TGCAGCGTTGACAAGGGTAACTATGGCTACACCTTC
CSVDKGNYGYTF
>TRBJ1-4|.|TRBV18|TRBD1
TGTGCCAGCTCACCTGGGACAGCGAAAAATGAAAAACTGTTTTTT
CASSPGTAKNEKLFF
>TRBJ1-2|.|TRBV2|.
TGTGCCAGCATTCAGCAGGAGGGTTCAGGTGGCTACACCTTC
CASIQQEGSGGYTF
>TRBJ2-7|.|TRBV18|TRBD2
TGTGCCAGCTCGTTCTCGGGGGGGACCTACGAGCAGTACTTC
CASSFSGGTYEQYF
>TRBJ1-1|.|TRBV5-6|.
TGTGCCAGCAGCTTGGTCAGAGATTCGAACACTGAAGCTTTCTTT
CASSLVRDSNTEAFF
>TRBJ1-2|.|TRBV7-8|.
TGTGCCAGCAGCTTAGGGGCAGCGTCGAACTATGGCTACACCTTC
CASSLGAASNYGYTF
>TRBJ1-2|.|TRBV2|.
TGTGCCAGCAGTGCCGACGGCAACTATGGCTACACCTTC
CASSADGNYGYTF
>TRBJ2-5|.|TRBV27|.
TGTGCCAGCAGTTTGCAGGGGCGGGAGACCCAGTACTTC
CASSLQGRETQYF
>TRBJ2-1|.|TRBV7-3|.
TGTGCCAGCAGCTTAACCCCGGGACAGCAGTTCTTC
CASSLTPGQQFF
>TRBJ1-2|.|TRBV27|.
TGTGCCAGCGCCTCTCCGGGTCCCGGGGTCTACACCTTC
CASASPGPGVYTF
>TRBJ2-2|once|TRBV15|.
TGTGCCACCAGCAACCAGGGCACCGGGGAGCTGTTTTTT
CATSNQGTGELFF
>TRBJ1-6|.|TRBV5-4|.
TGTGCCAGCAGCCCGCCAGGGGAATCACCCCTCCACTTT
CASSPPGESPLHF
>TRBJ1-5|.|TRBV19|TRBD1
TGTGCCAGTAGTCAGGGGGCCACTTACAATCAGCCCCAGCATTTT
CASSQGATYNQPQHF